Listed below are T cell receptor beta chains from one sample, sequenced in a study of immune characterization of retroperitoneal liposarcoma. MiXCR, applied by TCRdb to the PCR reads, yields one record per CDR3 protein. The top ten hold 30% to 40% of the sample, which has over a thousand distinct CDR3 sequences, around 48% seen once. Sequenced input: tumor tissue. Receptors originate from a female donor with retroperitoneal liposarcoma. Both conserved end residues are part of each CDR3. The order of the fields is V gene, J gene, D gene, clone size, CDR3 DNA, CDR3 protein. A D gene is named only where the DNA matches it firmly. Not all rows give a size; the values are once, few, many and, for expanded clones, a class.

>TRBV12-5|TRBJ2-1|-|-
TGTGCTAGTGGTCCCTCACGCCAAGAGACCCAGTTCTTC
CASGPSRQETQFF
>TRBV6-6|TRBJ2-7|-|hyperexpanded
TGTGCCAGCAGTTACACCTCGACAGGACTAGGAGAGCAGTACTTC
CASSYTSTGLGEQYF
>TRBV6-5|TRBJ2-1|TRBD2|-
TGTGCCAGCAGTTACTCGCCGACTAGCGGTTACAATGAGCAGTTCTTC
CASSYSPTSGYNEQFF
>TRBV7-6|TRBJ2-1|TRBD1|large
TGTGCCAGCAGCTTAGGGACAGGGGTTGAGCAGTTCTTC
CASSLGTGVEQFF
>TRBV11-3|TRBJ2-1|TRBD1|-
TGTGCCAGCAGCTTAGATGGGGGGACAGGGAGCAATGAGCAGTTCTTC
CASSLDGGTGSNEQFF
>TRBV27|TRBJ2-7|TRBD1|few
TGTGCCAGCAGTTTATGGGGCCCGGGACAGGGACACGAGCAGTACTTC
CASSLWGPGQGHEQYF
>TRBV7-2|TRBJ2-3|TRBD2|few
TGTGCCAGCAGCTTAGTACTAGCGGGAGGAAAAGATACGCAGTATTTT
CASSLVLAGGKDTQYF
>TRBV7-2|TRBJ2-7|TRBD2|-
TGTGCCAGCAGCAAGAGTCGGGCGGGAGGGGAAGTCGAGCAGTACTTC
CASSKSRAGGEVEQYF
>TRBV7-2|TRBJ2-1|TRBD2|once
TGTGCCAGCAGCCTGGGACTAGCGGGGATCGAGCAGTTCTTC
CASSLGLAGIEQFF
>TRBV6-6|TRBJ2-3|TRBD1|few
TGTGCCAGCAGTGAGCCGACAGGGAAGAAAGAGACCCAGTACTTT
CASSEPTGKKETQYF
>TRBV6-1|TRBJ1-6|-|-
TGTGCCAGCAGACGATCGGGGAATTCACCCCTCCACTTT
CASRRSGNSPLHF
>TRBV7-2|TRBJ2-1|TRBD2|medium-sized
TGTGCCAGCAGCTTAGAGGATTGGCGGGGGACCCAGTTCTTC
CASSLEDWRGTQFF
>TRBV6-1|TRBJ2-1|TRBD1|medium-sized
TGTGCCAGCAGTCAACAGGGGGCCCCCTACAATGAGCAGTTCTTC
CASSQQGAPYNEQFF
>TRBV7-2|TRBJ2-1|-|-
TGTGCCAGCAGACCTTATCAGGGACCCTCCTACGAGCAGTTCTTC
CASRPYQGPSYEQFF
>TRBV6-1|TRBJ2-5|-|-
TGTGCCAGCAGTGTTTCAGGTCTTAATGAGCAGTACTTC
CASSVSGLNEQYF
>TRBV27|TRBJ2-7|TRBD1|-
TGTGCCAGCAGTTTTTACGGGACAGGGGCCTACGAGCAGTACTTC
CASSFYGTGAYEQYF
>TRBV6-1|TRBJ2-3|-|-
TGTGCCAGCAGGGGAGACTTTAGCACAGATACGCAGTATTTT
CASRGDFSTDTQYF
>TRBV11-3|TRBJ2-1|TRBD1|-
TGTGCCAGCAGCCTAGAAGGGGGCAACATGTACAATGAGCAGTTCTTC
CASSLEGGNMYNEQFF
>TRBV7-2|TRBJ2-7|-|-
TGTGCCAGCAGCTTAGCTGCGGGAAGTGCCTACGAGCAGTACTTC
CASSLAAGSAYEQYF
>TRBV27|TRBJ2-1|-|-
TGTGCCAGCAGTCTCGACTTCGCAAACAATGAGCAGTTCTTC
CASSLDFANNEQFF
>TRBV6-1|TRBJ2-1|-|few
TGTGCCAGCAGTGAAGGGGACCCAAGCTCCTACGAGCAGTTCTTC
CASSEGDPSSYEQFF
>TRBV7-2|TRBJ2-4|TRBD2|few
TGTGCCAGCAGCTTGTCTGCGGGAGTTACCAAAAACATTCAGTACTTC
CASSLSAGVTKNIQYF
>TRBV6-1|TRBJ2-1|-|-
TGTGCCAGCAGTGAAGCGCCAGGTCCCCCCAAAGAGCAGTTCTTC
CASSEAPGPPKEQFF
>TRBV27|TRBJ2-1|TRBD2|-
TGTGCCAGCAGTTTTCTCGCGGGAGGTTACAATGAGCAGTTCTTC
CASSFLAGGYNEQFF
>TRBV6-1|TRBJ2-3|TRBD2|-
TGTGCCAGCACCCAGGACGCGGGGGGGGCAGATACGCAGTATTTT
CASTQDAGGADTQYF
>TRBV7-2|TRBJ2-5|TRBD1|medium-sized
TGTGCCAGCAGCTTAAGGACAGGGAATCAAGAGACCCAGTACTTC
CASSLRTGNQETQYF
>TRBV6-1|TRBJ2-5|TRBD1|few
TGTGCCAGCAGTGAAGCCGAACAGGGGATTCAGTACTTC
CASSEAEQGIQYF
>TRBV6-6|TRBJ2-1|-|-
TGTGCCAGCAGTTACAGTCGGGGGGCGCCCGAGCAGTTCTTC
CASSYSRGAPEQFF